This T cell receptor beta chain was observed in a study of metastatic and nonmetastatic thyroid tumors. On the study more broadly: Malignant thyroid and benign thyroid patients provided blood and tumor or nodule tissue whose repertoires were compared.

As concerns this clone: Its antigen is unidentified.

Authors' data handling: Construction of a distant-metastasis classifier for papillary thyroid cancer relied on CDR3 differences across clinicopathological groups. TCRdb re-clonotyped the PCR reads via MiXCR. These V and J calls are TCRdb output, not the study's own analysis. The top ten hold around 3% of the sample, which has some 46,000 clones, about 25% seen once. General study findings and limits: TCR beta diversity was reportedly significantly higher in malignant thyroid tumors than benign nodules, in blood and tumor.

No treatment of any kind had been given to any patient before thyroid surgery. Sequenced: blood. The sequence was obtained from a male donor with papillary thyroid cancer or a benign thyroid nodule (not recorded which). Some clones in this sample may be carry-over from other donors' samples.

DNA of the CDR3: TGTGCCAGCTCAGCATCGGGACAGTTTAAGTCACCCCTCCACTTT. This translates into CASSASGQFKSPLHF. V and J are TRBV6-1 and TRBJ1-6; 7 bases align to TRBD1. The CDR3 is 15 residues long. The J segment lost 10 bases and the V segment lost 8 bases, leaving 14 bases of the junction unmatched. In germline, CDR1 is MNHNS, CDR2 SASEGT.